This passage covers 32 T cell receptor beta chains from one sample sequenced in a study of T cell changes during pregnancy in multiple sclerosis. Clones were sequenced by immunoSEQ multiplex PCR, and TCRdb holds only the in-frame ones, with some missing. The table has around 29,000 clones, around 85% seen once. The specimen was CD8+ T cells from peripheral blood mononuclear cells, collected after pregnancy. The source is a female donor with multiple sclerosis, enrolled in a pregnancy study.

V and J are TRBV5-6 and TRBJ2-1, with a tentative D call TRBD2 (6 bases). The CDR3 is 15 residues long. Trimming cost V 4 bases and J 4 bases, with 15 bases left between them. Germline CDR1 and CDR2: SGHDT and YYEEEE. The CDR3 DNA reads as TGTGCCAGCAGCGCCACTAGCTCGAGGTACAATGAGCAGTTCTTC. It yields the protein CASSATSSRYNEQFF.

The CDR3 DNA sequence: TGTGCCAGCAGCTTATACCGGGGGGACTACACCTTC. It encodes CASSLYRGDYTF. J is TRBJ1-2 and V is TRBV13, with D perhaps matching TRBD1 (5 bases). This CDR3 comprises 12 residues. Trimming pared 2 bases from V and 10 bases from J, leaving 11 bases between. Germline loops: CDR1 PRHDT, CDR2 FYEKMQ (reference sequence).

This clone appeared a few times. The V call is TRBV11-2, the J call TRBJ2-1, with D perhaps TRBD2 (5 bases). The CDR3 contains 14 residues. CDR1 is SGHAT, CDR2 FQNNGV, per germline. Trimming cost V 4 bases and J 6 bases, with 13 bases left between them. This CDR3 reads CASSSVGSVNEQFF. For the CDR3, the DNA is TGTGCCAGCAGCTCGGTGGGTAGCGTCAATGAGCAGTTCTTC.

The rearrangement links TRBV13 to TRBJ2-1, with TRBD2 as a possible D gene (5 bases). From germline, CDR1 is PRHDT and CDR2 FYEKMQ (reference sequence). This CDR3 contains 12 residues. The V gene lost 2 bases and the J gene lost 9 bases, with 8 bases spanning the gap. CDR3 DNA sequence: TGTGCCAGCAGCTTAAGTGAGGGTGAGCAGTTCTTC. Protein sequence: CASSLSEGEQFF.

This clone is a singleton in its sample. This chain links TRBV19 with TRBJ1-1, with 9 bases that match TRBD1. The CDR3 has 17 amino acids. Germline V gives CDR1 LNHDA, CDR2 SQIVND (reference sequence). Germline trimming cut 6 bases from V and 1 base from J; bases unmatched to any gene: 12. CDR3 in amino acids: CASRDRGFSRGNTEAFF. The CDR3, as DNA: TGTGCCAGTAGGGACAGGGGCTTCTCCAGGGGGAACACTGAAGCTTTCTTT.

V is TRBV4-3 and J is TRBJ2-2; weak D call: TRBD2 (6 bases). Between the trimmed V and J ends, which lost 0 bases and 4 bases, there was a span of 9 bases. This CDR3 comprises 15 residues. Germline loops: CDR1 LGHNA, CDR2 YSLEER. CDR3 sequence reads: CASSQEYGGTGELFF. The CDR3 nucleotides read TGCGCCAGCAGCCAAGAATACGGGGGCACCGGGGAGCTGTTTTTT.

The V and J genes are TRBV5-5 and TRBJ1-4; D is unresolved. CDR3 length: 14 residues. The ends were cut back, 2 bases at V and 2 bases at J, with 7 bases in the middle. Germline loops: CDR1 SGHKS, CDR2 YYEKEE (reference sequence). DNA for the CDR3: TGTGCCAGCAGCTTAGGAGGGACTAATGAAAAACTGTTTTTT. Amino acids: CASSLGGTNEKLFF.

V is TRBV27 and J is TRBJ1-2; 8 nucleotides line up with TRBD1. V lost 6 bases and J lost 4; bases outside the gene matches: 4. The CDR3 runs to 13 residues. Germline V lookup: CDR1 MNHEY, CDR2 SMNVEV (reference sequence). CDR3 sequence: CASSSGGLYGYTF. The CDR3 nucleotides are TGTGCCAGCAGCTCAGGGGGCCTCTATGGCTACACCTTC.

V and J are TRBV15 and TRBJ1-4; D is ambiguous. Germline values: CDR1 LNHNV, CDR2 YYDKDF (reference sequence). V dropped 2 bases and J dropped 8 bases, with 12 bases sitting between them. This CDR3 region has 14 residues. CDR3 in amino acids: CATSRRPREEKLFF. The CDR3 nucleotides are TGTGCCACCAGCAGAAGACCGCGGGAGGAAAAACTGTTTTTT. Full variable domain (remainder filled in from reference TRBV15 and TRBJ1-4): DAMVIQNPRYQVTQFGKPVTLSCSQTLNHNVMYWYQQKSSQAPKLLFHYYDKDFNNEADTPDNFQSRRPNTSFCFLDIRSPGLGDTAMYLCATSRRPREEKLFFGSGTQLSVL.

The chain joins TRBV19 to TRBJ1-1; D is ambiguous. This CDR3 has 15 residues. V dropped 3 bases and J dropped 8 bases, with 19 bases sitting between them. Per the germline V gene, CDR1 is LNHDA and CDR2 is SQIVND (reference sequence). The CDR3 DNA follows: TGTGCCAGTAGTATGGCGGAGGAGGCCTTTATGGAAGCTTTCTTT. It specifies CASSMAEEAFMEAFF.

The chain links TRBV5-4 to TRBJ1-2; D is unresolved. V was trimmed by 2 bases and J by 1 base, leaving 6 bases between them. Germline CDR1 is SGHNT and CDR2 is YYREEE (reference sequence). There are 13 residues in the CDR3. Written as DNA, the CDR3 is TGTGCCAGCAGCTTTAACAATAACTATGGCTACACCTTC. This codes for CASSFNNNYGYTF.

Within the sample, this clone is medium-sized. The chain recombines TRBV6-1 with TRBJ2-2, with D possibly matching TRBD1 (6 bases). This CDR3 comprises 14 residues. The V gene lost 1 base and the J gene lost 3 bases, with 6 bases spanning the gap. Germline V lookup: CDR1 MNHNS, CDR2 SASEGT. CDR3 coding DNA: TGTGCCAGCAGTGAAGGACAGGACACCGGGGAGCTGTTTTTT. As protein: CASSEGQDTGELFF.

This chain links TRBV15 with TRBJ1-4; 7 bases fit TRBD1. The CDR3 totals 15 residues. The trim removed 5 bases at V and 3 bases at J, leaving 6 bases unmatched. From germline, CDR1 is LNHNV and CDR2 YYDKDF (reference sequence). The CDR3: CATSVAQGANEKLFF. CDR3 in DNA: TGTGCCACCAGCGTAGCCCAGGGGGCTAATGAAAAACTGTTTTTT.

The chain is built from TRBV4-3 and TRBJ2-1; D ambiguous. This CDR3 is built from 16 residues. Trimming shortened V by 1 base and J by 0 bases, and 10 bases separated the two germline ends. In germline, CDR1 is LGHNA, CDR2 YSLEER. The CDR3 bases are TGCGCCAGCAGCCAAGGCGCGAGGAGCTCCTACAATGAGCAGTTCTTC. Residues: CASSQGARSSYNEQFF.

This clone was picked up one time. The gene calls are TRBV10-2 and TRBJ2-7; TRBD1 might be the D (5 bases). The V and J ends lost 8 bases and 1 base respectively, with 15 bases between them. The CDR3 length is 14 residues. The germline CDR1 and CDR2 sequences are WSHSY and SAAADI. CDR3 in DNA: TGCGCCAGCGGCTTCCCGGACACTTCCTACGAGCAGTACTTC. Protein sequence: CASGFPDTSYEQYF.

The V gene is TRBV9, the J gene TRBJ2-3; the match to TRBD2 covers 8 bases. V lost 1 base and J lost 3; bases outside the gene matches: 7. The CDR3 runs to 16 residues. Germline V lookup: CDR1 SGDLS, CDR2 YYNGEE. CDR3 in DNA: TGTGCCAGCAGCGTACTAAACGGGGGGGGTACAGATACGCAGTATTTT. It is translated as CASSVLNGGGTDTQYF.

V is TRBV18 and J is TRBJ2-7; TRBD2 aligns across 8 bases. Looked up from germline, CDR1 is KGHSH and CDR2 is LQKENI. V lost 3 bases to trimming and J lost 1 base; unmatched junction nucleotides: 5. This CDR3 region has 15 residues. The CDR3 reads CASSPREGRSYEQYF. The CDR3 DNA reads as TGTGCCAGCTCACCTCGGGAGGGGAGGTCCTACGAGCAGTACTTC.

This clone was detected only once. The rearrangement links TRBV19 to TRBJ2-1; tentative D call: TRBD1 (5 bases). The V end was cut by 3 bases, the J end by 3 bases, with 12 bases between. The V gene's germline CDR1 is LNHDA and CDR2 SQIVND (reference sequence). This CDR3 spans 15 amino acids. The chain's CDR3 is CASSMSGNHYNEQFF. The CDR3 DNA is TGTGCCAGTAGTATGTCAGGGAATCACTACAATGAGCAGTTCTTC.

CDR3 nucleotide sequence: TGTGCCAGCAGTTTATTGAGCGGGTCGACTGAAGCTTTCTTT. Protein: CASSLLSGSTEAFF. The rearrangement links TRBV27 to TRBJ1-1; D gene ambiguous. Germline V CDR1 and CDR2: MNHEY, SMNVEV (reference sequence). The CDR3 length is 14 residues. The V end was cut by 1 base, the J end by 5 bases, with 11 bases between.

The chain is built from TRBV5-1 and TRBJ1-4, with a weak D call TRBD1 (5 bases). The length of the CDR3 is 15 residues. Trimming pared 4 bases from V and 5 bases from J, leaving 15 bases between. The germline V gene encodes CDR1 SGHRS and CDR2 YFSETQ. The CDR3 DNA reads TGCGCCAGCAGCCCGAACGGGGGGATGAATGAAAAACTGTTTTTT. Its protein product is CASSPNGGMNEKLFF.

The rearrangement uses TRBV11-2 and TRBJ2-7; 10 bases line up with TRBD2. This CDR3 is built from 16 residues. J lost 2 bases, V lost 4 bases, and 8 bases had no gene match. CDR1 and CDR2 from the germline V gene are SGHAT and FQNNGV. Written as DNA, the CDR3 is TGTGCCAGCAGCTACCTGACTAGCGGGCCACCCTACGAGCAGTACTTC. Translation gives CASSYLTSGPPYEQYF.

The chain is built from TRBV6-5 and TRBJ1-5, with TRBD1 as a possible D gene (5 bases). This CDR3 has 15 residues. Germline CDR1 MNHEY, CDR2 SVGAGI. V was cut by 4 bases and J by 6 bases, with 16 bases left in between. The CDR3 protein is CASSSLGGRGQPQHF. The CDR3 DNA follows: TGTGCCAGCAGTTCCTTGGGGGGTCGGGGTCAGCCCCAGCATTTT.

This chain joins TRBV4-1 and TRBJ1-5, with D possibly TRBD1 on 5 matching bases. Trimming took 3 bases from V and 4 from J, leaving 16 bases between them. Germline V CDR1 and CDR2: MGHRA, YSYEKL. CDR3 length: 16 amino acids. The CDR3 DNA is TGCGCCAGCAGCCAGCGGGACCTCTTAGGGAATCAGCCCCAGCATTTT. Its protein product is CASSQRDLLGNQPQHF.

With regard to this clone: Given a much more abundant clone one base away, this may be a read error. The chain couples TRBV19 to TRBJ1-2, with a weak D call TRBD1 (6 bases). CDR3 size: 13 residues. CDR1 and CDR2 from the germline V gene are LNHDA and SQIVND (reference sequence). The CDR3 loop reads CASSIAGDYGCTF. The CDR3, as DNA: TGTGCCAGTAGTATCGCAGGGGACTATGGCTGCACCTTC.

The V and J genes are TRBV13 and TRBJ1-1; weak D call: TRBD1 (5 bases). This CDR3 region has 13 residues. Germline assignment: CDR1 PRHDT and CDR2 FYEKMQ (reference sequence). Trimming shortened V by 5 bases and J by 5 bases, and 12 bases separated the two germline ends. This CDR3 is CASSPGGITEAFF. The CDR3 bases are TGTGCCAGCAGCCCCGGGGGTATAACTGAAGCTTTCTTT.

This chain joins TRBV2 and TRBJ1-4; maybe TRBD1 (6 bases). Germline V gene sequence: CDR1 SNHLY, CDR2 FYNNEI. This CDR3 spans 13 amino acids. Trimming left V 7 bases short and J 6 bases short, with 12 bases between. The CDR3 loop is CASTGRGDEKLFF. The CDR3 nucleotides are TGTGCCAGCACCGGCAGGGGCGATGAAAAACTGTTTTTT.

This clone was seen many times. The gene calls are TRBV5-1 and TRBJ1-2; 9 nucleotides align to TRBD1. The length of the CDR3 is 14 residues. The germline gives CDR1 SGHRS, CDR2 YFSETQ. Trimming at V came to 4 bases and at J to 5 bases, leaving 6 bases not matched to a gene. CDR3 residues: CASSIETGGYGYTF. The CDR3 DNA reads as TGCGCCAGCAGCATTGAGACAGGGGGGTATGGCTACACCTTC. Using reference TRBV5-1 and TRBJ1-2 for the parts outside the CDR3, the full variable domain is KAGVTQTPRYLIKTRGQQVTLSCSPISGHRSVSWYQQTPGQGLQFLFEYFSETQRNKGNFPGRFSGRQFSNSRSEMNVSTLELGDSALYLCASSIETGGYGYTFGSGTRLTVV.

Only one count was recorded for this clone. The CDR3: CASEPGRDVREQYF. The CDR3 nucleotides read TGTGCCAGCGAGCCGGGTCGGGATGTCCGGGAGCAGTACTTC. The chain couples TRBV6-1 to TRBJ2-7; maybe TRBD2 (5 bases). Germline assignment: CDR1 MNHNS and CDR2 SASEGT. This CDR3 is built from 14 residues. V lost 8 bases to trimming and J lost 7 bases, with 21 bases between them.

The chain joins TRBV5-1 to TRBJ2-3; TRBD2 matches 8 bases. This CDR3 spans 17 amino acids. Germline-derived CDR1 and CDR2 are SGHRS and YFSETQ. V lost 0 bases, J lost 2 bases, and 8 bases stayed unmatched. The CDR3 sequence: CASSLASGRGVTDTQYF. DNA for the CDR3: TGCGCCAGCAGCTTGGCCTCTGGGCGGGGGGTCACAGATACGCAGTATTTT. The full variable domain, completed using reference TRBV5-1 and TRBJ2-3, is KAGVTQTPRYLIKTRGQQVTLSCSPISGHRSVSWYQQTPGQGLQFLFEYFSETQRNKGNFPGRFSGRQFSNSRSEMNVSTLELGDSALYLCASSLASGRGVTDTQYFGPGTRLTVL.

The rearrangement uses TRBV27 and TRBJ1-4, with a weak D call TRBD1 (6 bases). The CDR3 runs 17 residues. The ends were cut back, 1 base at V and 6 bases at J, with 18 bases in the middle. The V gene's germline CDR1 is MNHEY and CDR2 SMNVEV (reference sequence). This CDR3 is CASSLWISGGAYEKLFF. CDR3 sequence (DNA): TGTGCCAGCAGTTTATGGATTTCGGGGGGCGCGTATGAAAAACTGTTTTTT.

In its sample, this clone was seen a few times. This chain connects TRBV6-5 to TRBJ2-2; TRBD2 is a possible D gene (5 bases). The CDR3 length is 14 residues. V dropped 4 bases and J dropped 3 bases, with 9 bases sitting between them. Germline CDR1 MNHEY, CDR2 SVGAGI. As DNA, the CDR3 is TGTGCCAGCAGTTGGGTCGGGGACACCGGGGAGCTGTTTTTT. As protein: CASSWVGDTGELFF.

The rearrangement uses TRBV7-9 and TRBJ1-2; no clear D gene. Germline V gene sequence: CDR1 SEHNR, CDR2 FQNEAQ (reference sequence). This CDR3 contains 14 residues. Trimming took off 6 bases at V and 3 bases at J, with 14 bases between the two ends. Here the CDR3 DNA reads TGTGCCAGCAGGGCAGAGGGAGAGCACTATGGCTACACCTTC. It is translated as CASRAEGEHYGYTF.